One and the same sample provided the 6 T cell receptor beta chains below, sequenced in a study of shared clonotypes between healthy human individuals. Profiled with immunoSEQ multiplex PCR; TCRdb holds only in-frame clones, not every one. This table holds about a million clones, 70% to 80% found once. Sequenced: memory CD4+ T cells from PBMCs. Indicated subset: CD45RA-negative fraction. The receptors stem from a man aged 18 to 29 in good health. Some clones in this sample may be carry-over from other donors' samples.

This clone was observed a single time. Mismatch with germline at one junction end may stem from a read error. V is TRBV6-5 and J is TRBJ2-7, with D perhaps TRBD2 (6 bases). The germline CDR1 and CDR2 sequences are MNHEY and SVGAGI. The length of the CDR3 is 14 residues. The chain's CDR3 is CDSSYSKGTYEQYF. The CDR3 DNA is TGTGACAGCAGTTACTCGAAAGGGACTTACGAGCAGTACTTC.

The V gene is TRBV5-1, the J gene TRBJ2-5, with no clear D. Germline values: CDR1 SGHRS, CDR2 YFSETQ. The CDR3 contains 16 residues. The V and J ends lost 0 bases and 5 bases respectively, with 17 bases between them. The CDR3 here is CASSLVPRTGFETQYF. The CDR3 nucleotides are TGCGCCAGCAGCTTGGTTCCCCGGACCGGCTTCGAGACCCAGTACTTC.

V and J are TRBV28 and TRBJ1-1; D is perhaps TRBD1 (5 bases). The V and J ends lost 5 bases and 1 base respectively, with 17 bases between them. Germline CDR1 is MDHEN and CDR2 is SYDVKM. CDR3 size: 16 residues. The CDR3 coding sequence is TGTGCCAGCAGTGATGGACGGGGACTCCAGAACACTGAAGCTTTCTTT. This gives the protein CASSDGRGLQNTEAFF.

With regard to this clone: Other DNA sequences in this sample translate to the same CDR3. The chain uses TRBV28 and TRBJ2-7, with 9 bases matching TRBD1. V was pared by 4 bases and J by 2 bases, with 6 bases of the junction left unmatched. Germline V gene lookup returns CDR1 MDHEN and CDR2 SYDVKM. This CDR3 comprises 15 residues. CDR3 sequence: CASSSPGQGPYEQYF. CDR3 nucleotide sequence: TGTGCCAGCAGTTCTCCGGGACAGGGACCCTACGAGCAGTACTTC.

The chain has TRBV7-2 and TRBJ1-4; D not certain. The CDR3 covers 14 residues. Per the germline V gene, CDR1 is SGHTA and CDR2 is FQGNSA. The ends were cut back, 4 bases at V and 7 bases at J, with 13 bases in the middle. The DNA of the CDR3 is TGTGCCAGCAGCTCGTCGTCGGAGGGTGAAAAACTGTTTTTT. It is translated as CASSSSSEGEKLFF.

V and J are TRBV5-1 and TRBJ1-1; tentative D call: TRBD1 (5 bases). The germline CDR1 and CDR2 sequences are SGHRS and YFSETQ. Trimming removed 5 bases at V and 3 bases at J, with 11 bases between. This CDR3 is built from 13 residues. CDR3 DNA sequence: TGCGCCAGCAGACCCCTAGGGGACACTGAAGCTTTCTTT. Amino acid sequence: CASRPLGDTEAFF.